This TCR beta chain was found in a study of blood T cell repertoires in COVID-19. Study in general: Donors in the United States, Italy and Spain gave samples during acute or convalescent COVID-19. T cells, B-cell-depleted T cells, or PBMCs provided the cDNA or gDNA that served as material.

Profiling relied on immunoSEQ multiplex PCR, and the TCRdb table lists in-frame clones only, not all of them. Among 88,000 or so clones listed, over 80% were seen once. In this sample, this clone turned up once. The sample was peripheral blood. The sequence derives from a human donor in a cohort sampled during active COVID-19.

The CDR3: CASSVQGRGSYNEQFF. The DNA for the CDR3 is TGTGCCAGCAGCGTTCAGGGTAGGGGCAGCTACAATGAGCAGTTCTTC. The chain combines TRBV9 with TRBJ2-1; TRBD1 is a possible D gene (5 bases). Germline V gene data show CDR1 as SGDLS and CDR2 as YYNGEE. This CDR3 contains 16 residues. V lost 2 bases and J lost 3, with 15 bases in between.